The 28 T cell receptor beta chains below all came from one sample that was sequenced in a study of molecular identifiers for immune sequencing clone quantification. TCRdb passed the PCR reads through MiXCR, listing each CDR3 protein once. The sample lists about 100,000 distinct CDR3 sequences, under 25% occurring once. The source material was naive CD8+ T cells from blood, with Jurkat cell RNA spiked in. The subset denotes: FACS-sorted CD8+CD4-CCR7+CD45RA+ naive T cells. All receptors come from a human donor in good health. Some libraries in this study had Jurkat cell RNA spiked in.

The chain couples TRBV12-3 or TRBV12-4 to TRBJ2-1, with D tentatively TRBD1 (5 bases). This CDR3 comprises 12 residues. V dropped 5 bases and J dropped 8 bases, with 10 bases sitting between them. CDR3: CASSQGEDEQFF. CDR3 nucleotide sequence: TGTGCCAGCAGTCAGGGCGAGGATGAGCAGTTCTTC.

In this sample, this clonotype turned up a few times. The V and J genes are TRBV11-2 and TRBJ2-1; D gene ambiguous. The CDR3 is 15 residues long. V was cut by 3 bases and J by 2 bases, with 11 bases left in between. The germline gives CDR1 SGHAT, CDR2 FQNNGV. The CDR3 here is CASSLQFIAYNEQFF. CDR3 bases: TGTGCCAGCAGCTTGCAATTCATCGCCTACAATGAGCAGTTCTTC. The variable domain in full, with the rest retrieved from reference TRBV11-2 and TRBJ2-1, is EAGVAQSPRYKIIEKRQSVAFWCNPISGHATLYWYQQILGQGPKLLIQFQNNGVVDDSQLPKDRFSAERLKGVDSTLKIQPAKLEDSAVYLCASSLQFIAYNEQFFGPGTRLTVL.

About this clonotype itself: This may stem from a read error, because a much larger clone lies one nucleotide away. The V call is TRBV6-2 or TRBV6-3, the J call TRBJ2-7, with unresolved D. Germline values: CDR1 MNHEY, CDR2 SVGEGT. Trimming took 3 bases from V and 2 from J, leaving 5 bases between them. The CDR3 is made up of 12 amino acids. The CDR3: CASSYSPYEQYF. The CDR3 nucleotides read TGTGCCAGCAGTTATTCGCCCTACGAGCAGTACTTC.

A few counts support this clonotype. The chain uses TRBV13 and TRBJ2-1; D ambiguous. Germline loops: CDR1 PRHDT, CDR2 FYEKMQ (reference sequence). The CDR3 sequence is 15 residues long. V dropped 5 bases and J dropped 5 bases, with 16 bases sitting between them. CDR3 sequence reads: CASSPLGPPNNEQFF. The CDR3 DNA reads TGTGCCAGCAGCCCCCTCGGTCCCCCAAACAATGAGCAGTTCTTC.

In this sample, this clonotype turned up many times. The rearrangement joins TRBV11-2 to TRBJ1-4; no clear D. CDR1 and CDR2 from the germline V gene are SGHAT and FQNNGV. This CDR3 has 15 amino acids. V lost 4 bases, J lost 3 bases, and 12 bases lay in between. The CDR3 DNA sequence: TGTGCCAGCAGCTCCCGCGTTGACGCTAATGAAAAACTGTTTTTT. Its translation is CASSSRVDANEKLFF.

With respect to this clonotype: This may come from a read error, since a much larger clone is one base off. This chain links TRBV11-2 with TRBJ2-3; D is perhaps TRBD2 (6 bases). Germline CDR1 is SGHAT and CDR2 is FQNNGV. The CDR3 has 16 residues. CDR3 sequence (DNA): TGTGCCAGCAGCTTAGGCGAGGGACTCTCCGGAGATACGAAGTATTTT. Its translation is CASSLGEGLSGDTKYF.

This clonotype was seen at least ten times. The chain is built from TRBV12-3 or TRBV12-4 and TRBJ2-5; unclear D gene. The germline V and J ends were trimmed by 2 bases and 0 bases, with 4 bases remaining between them. CDR3 length equals 13 residues. In DNA, the CDR3 is TGTGCCAGCAGTTTACACAACCAAGAGACCCAGTACTTC. This encodes CASSLHNQETQYF.

The sample holds many counts of this clonotype. The CDR3 DNA reads as TGCAGCGCCAAGATAGCCAAAAACATTCAGTACTTC. Protein sequence: CSAKIAKNIQYF. The chain couples TRBV20-1 to TRBJ2-4; D is ambiguous. This CDR3 spans 12 amino acids. Germline loops: CDR1 DFQATT, CDR2 SNEGSKA (reference sequence).

This clonotype was found many times. J is TRBJ1-5 and V is TRBV6-5; the D gene is possibly TRBD1 (6 bases). V lost 4 bases, J lost 3 bases, and 10 bases lay in between. Germline V CDR1 and CDR2: MNHEY, SVGAGI. The CDR3 totals 14 residues. The CDR3 nucleotides are TGTGCCAGCAGTTCAGGGGTTACCAATCAGCCCCAGCATTTT. Translating it yields CASSSGVTNQPQHF.

This clonotype was detected many times. The rearrangement links TRBV7-9 to TRBJ2-3, with 9 positions matching TRBD2. CDR1 is SEHNR and CDR2 is FQNEAQ in the germline V gene (reference sequence). The CDR3 runs 17 residues. V was pared by 5 bases and J by 2 bases, with 11 bases of the junction left unmatched. The CDR3, as DNA: TGTGCCAGCAGCCATAATCGTGGCGGGGGGGCCACAGATACGCAGTATTTT. The encoded protein is CASSHNRGGGATDTQYF. Drawing the rest from reference TRBV7-9 and TRBJ2-3, the complete variable domain is DTGVSQNPRHKITKRGQNVTFRCDPISEHNRLYWYRQTLGQGPEFLTYFQNEAQLEKSRLLSDRFSAERPKGSFSTLEIQRTEQGDSAMYLCASSHNRGGGATDTQYFGPGTRLTVL.

The chain couples TRBV29-1 to TRBJ2-7, with unresolved D. Looked up from germline, CDR1 is SQVTM and CDR2 is ANQGSEA. V was shortened by 5 bases and J by 3 bases, with 11 bases between the two germline ends. The CDR3 length is 12 residues. The CDR3 nucleotides are TGCAGCGTTCTCTGGACGGACTACGAGCAGTACTTC. It specifies CSVLWTDYEQYF.

The chain links TRBV18 to TRBJ2-3, with a tentative D call TRBD2 (6 bases). The CDR3 extends over 16 amino acids. Germline values: CDR1 KGHSH, CDR2 LQKENI. With 5 bases removed from V and 2 bases from J, the gap between germline ends came to 17 bases. The CDR3 DNA is TGTGCCAGCTCAGACCGGGACTTCGCCACCACAGATACGCAGTATTTT. Residues: CASSDRDFATTDTQYF. Full variable domain (remainder filled in from reference TRBV18 and TRBJ2-3): NAGVMQNPRHLVRRRGQEARLRCSPMKGHSHVYWYRQLPEEGLKFMVYLQKENIIDESGMPKERFSAEFPKEGPSILRIQQVVRGDSAAYFCASSDRDFATTDTQYFGPGTRLTVL.

As regards this clonotype: This sequence may be a read error, since a much larger clone differs from it by one base. The chain uses TRBV4-1 and TRBJ2-7; no clear D gene. Germline CDR1 is MGHRA and CDR2 is YSYEKL. The CDR3 runs to 14 residues. V was trimmed by 1 base and J by 6 bases, leaving 13 bases between them. CDR3 residues: CASSQARGEIEQYF. The CDR3 DNA reads TGCGCCAGCAGCCAAGCCCGTGGGGAAATCGAGCAGTACTTC.

This rearrangement joins TRBV27 to TRBJ2-1; no firm D call. CDR3 length: 16 amino acids. Germline CDR1 and CDR2: MNHEY and SMNVEV (reference sequence). Trimming pared 2 bases from V and 8 bases from J, leaving 19 bases between. In DNA form, the CDR3 reads TGTGCCAGCAGTTTAAAGTCCCCAGGAATAGGCTATGAGCAGTTCTTC. This translates into CASSLKSPGIGYEQFF.

This clonotype was seen more than once but under ten times. The rearrangement links TRBV24-1 to TRBJ2-1; 7 bases match TRBD2. The CDR3 covers 15 residues. Germline V gives CDR1 KGHDR, CDR2 SFDVKD. The V segment lost 3 bases and the J segment 4 bases; nucleotides outside the gene matches: 5. The chain's CDR3 is CATSDPAGLYNEQFF. The CDR3 bases are TGTGCCACCAGTGATCCAGCGGGACTGTACAATGAGCAGTTCTTC.

This clonotype appeared many times. V usage is TRBV28 and J usage is TRBJ2-3; D possibly uses TRBD1 or TRBD2 (5 bases each). Germline-derived CDR1 and CDR2 are MDHEN and SYDVKM. CDR3 length equals 13 residues. The V gene lost 7 bases and the J gene lost 14 bases, with 22 bases spanning the gap. The CDR3 sequence: CASNSPTGTVRYF. CDR3 in DNA: TGTGCCAGCAACTCCCCGACCGGGACCGTTAGGTATTTT.

The table lists this clonotype with a few counts. The V and J genes are TRBV3-1 and TRBJ1-2; the D gene is possibly TRBD1 (6 bases). V was cut by 5 bases and J by 1 base, with 11 bases left in between. Germline V gene data show CDR1 as LGHDT and CDR2 as YNNKEL (reference sequence). The length of the CDR3 is 14 residues. The CDR3 region is CASSSPDSNYGYTF. The CDR3 DNA reads TGTGCCAGCAGCTCTCCGGACAGTAACTATGGCTACACCTTC.

Regarding this clonotype: Just one base apart from a much larger clone, this may be a read error. Without the conserved terminal phenylalanine or tryptophan, this CDR3 likely stems from a read error. In DNA, the CDR3 is TGTGCCAGCTCACCGGCTGACAGTCCCTACAATGAGCAGTTCCTC. It codes for CASSPADSPYNEQFL. The chain carries TRBV18 and TRBJ2-1, with D maybe TRBD1 (5 bases). Trimming removed 3 bases at V and 2 bases at J, with 11 bases between. In germline, CDR1 is KGHSH, CDR2 LQKENI. This CDR3 is 15 amino acids long.

This clonotype was counted only a few times. The chain joins TRBV30 to TRBJ2-7; no clear D gene. V was trimmed by 5 bases and J by 4 bases, leaving 6 bases between them. The CDR3 is 10 amino acids. Germline CDR1 GTSNPN, CDR2 SVGIG (reference sequence). The chain's CDR3 is CAWGIYEQYF. CDR3 bases: TGTGCCTGGGGCATTTACGAGCAGTACTTC.

This sequence joins TRBV20-1 and TRBJ1-6; D unclear. Trimming left V 0 bases short and J 0 bases short, with 15 bases between. The CDR3 is 18 residues long. Germline CDR1 reads DFQATT; CDR2 reads SNEGSKA (reference sequence). CDR3 sequence: CSARDLGWRGSYNSPLHF. In nucleotides, the CDR3 is TGCAGTGCTAGAGATCTAGGATGGCGGGGCTCCTATAATTCACCCCTCCACTTT.

This clonotype was seen only a few times. The chain has TRBV13 and TRBJ1-6, with D maybe TRBD1 (5 bases). V lost 5 bases and J 3 bases, leaving 14 bases between the germline ends. CDR1 and CDR2 (germline): PRHDT, FYEKMQ (reference sequence). CDR3 length equals 16 residues. The CDR3 sequence is CASSTQGDSYNSPLHF. CDR3 nucleotides: TGTGCCAGCAGCACCCAGGGAGATAGCTATAATTCACCCCTCCACTTT. Supplemented by reference TRBV13 and TRBJ1-6, the full variable domain reads AAGVIQSPRHLIKEKRETATLKCYPIPRHDTVYWYQQGPGQDPQFLISFYEKMQSDKGSIPDRFSAQQFSDYHSELNMSSLELGDSALYFCASSTQGDSYNSPLHFGNGTRLTVT.

This clonotype was counted only a few times. The chain joins TRBV14 to TRBJ2-1, with 11 bases matching TRBD2. CDR3 length: 16 residues. Germline assignment: CDR1 SGHDN and CDR2 FVKESK. After removal of 4 bases from V and 9 bases from J, the junction contained 11 bases not matched to a gene. The CDR3, as DNA: TGTGCCAGCAGCCCCAGACTAGCGGGACCCGCTACTGAGCAGTTCTTC. Its translation: CASSPRLAGPATEQFF.

This clonotype occurred many times. The V call is TRBV9, the J call TRBJ2-7, with TRBD2 as a possible D gene (6 bases). Germline CDR1 and CDR2: SGDLS and YYNGEE. This CDR3 region has 15 residues. Trimming shortened V by 3 bases and J by 2 bases, and 15 bases separated the two germline ends. The CDR3 region has the DNA TGTGCCAGCAGCGCTGCCGGGACTGCTCCCTACGAGCAGTACTTC. Encoded protein: CASSAAGTAPYEQYF.

This clonotype was seen ten or more times. This rearrangement joins TRBV28 to TRBJ2-3; 10 bases agree with TRBD2. There are 17 residues in the CDR3. The germline gives CDR1 MDHEN, CDR2 SYDVKM. The trim removed 6 bases at V and 4 bases at J, leaving 13 bases unmatched. The CDR3 DNA reads TGTGCCAGCAGGGAACCGCTAGCGGGAGTTCCCCCAGATACGCAGTATTTT. This gives the protein CASREPLAGVPPDTQYF.

This chain connects TRBV30 to TRBJ2-2; D is uncertain. This CDR3 comprises 13 residues. Trimming took 2 bases from V and 8 from J, leaving 12 bases between them. Per germline, CDR1 GTSNPN and CDR2 SVGIG (reference sequence). The CDR3: CAWSWTTEGELFF. The CDR3 DNA follows: TGTGCCTGGAGTTGGACCACGGAGGGGGAGCTGTTTTTT. Based on the CDR3 plus reference TRBV30 and TRBJ2-2, the full variable domain is SQTIHQWPATLVQPVGSPLSLECTVEGTSNPNLYWYRQAAGRGLQLLFYSVGIGQISSEVPQNLSASRPQDRQFILSSKKLLLSDSGFYLCAWSWTTEGELFFGEGSRLTVL.

On this clonotype itself: A much larger clonotype is one base distant, so this may be a read error. The V call is TRBV27, the J call TRBJ2-7, with 7 nucleotides matching TRBD1. CDR1 is MNHEY and CDR2 is SMNVEV in the germline V gene (reference sequence). This CDR3 has 14 residues. The CDR3 loop is CTTKRQGPTYEQYF. DNA for the CDR3: TGTACCACCAAACGACAGGGTCCGACCTACGAGCAGTACTTC.

This clonotype was counted a few times. The chain employs TRBV4-3 and TRBJ2-2, with D possibly matching TRBD1 (6 bases). Between the trimmed V and J ends, which lost 4 bases and 0 bases, there was a span of 15 bases. Germline CDR1 is LGHNA and CDR2 is YSLEER. The CDR3 is made up of 17 amino acids. This chain's CDR3 is CASSLPSRTANTGELFF. CDR3 nucleotide sequence: TGCGCCAGCAGCCTTCCCTCCCGGACAGCGAACACCGGGGAGCTGTTTTTT.

Notes on this clonotype: Its ends do not fully match the called genes, so a read error is possible. This chain connects TRBV4-3 to TRBJ2-1; TRBD1 matches at 7 bases. This CDR3 has 16 residues. Germline V gives CDR1 LGHNA, CDR2 YSLEER. CDR3 nucleotide sequence: TGCGCCCGCAGCCAAGACCGGGACAGCTCCTACAATGAGCAGTTCTTC. Protein product: CARSQDRDSSYNEQFF.